The 21 T cell receptor beta chains below come from one sample, sequenced in a study of cytomegalovirus exposure and HLA in healthy donors. Amplification used 60 Vbeta primers and 13 Jbeta primers. Produced via immunoSEQ multiplex PCR; TCRdb's table is partial and in-frame only. The sample yields fewer than 250,000 clones, 85% to 90% seen once. Sequencing was done on a sample of PBMCs. All receptors come from a man aged 25-40 years in good health and CMV-seronegative.

The chain employs TRBV7-9 and TRBJ2-2; D may be TRBD2 (5 bases). The CDR3 is 14 amino acids. Germline lookup yields CDR1 SEHNR and CDR2 FQNEAQ (reference sequence). With 1 base removed from V and 4 bases from J, the gap between germline ends came to 7 bases. DNA of the CDR3: TGTGCCAGCAGCTTAGAGCGGTTCACCGGGGAGCTGTTTTTT. This encodes CASSLERFTGELFF.

This chain joins TRBV21-1 and TRBJ1-5. TRBV21-1 is a pseudogene segment. The CDR3 contains 15 residues. The CDR3 DNA is TGTGCCAGCAGCAAAGGGTCAAGAGCGAACCAGCCCCAGCATTTT. Protein sequence: CASSKGSRANQPQHF.

The chain links TRBV2 to TRBJ1-1; perhaps TRBD1 as D (5 bases). Germline CDR1 and CDR2: SNHLY and FYNNEI. This CDR3 is 12 amino acids long. The V end was cut by 1 base, the J end by 11 bases, with 11 bases between. In DNA form, the CDR3 reads TGTGCCAGCAGTGAAGGGGGGGAGCGCGCTTTCTTT. Protein sequence: CASSEGGERAFF.

This chain links TRBV9 with TRBJ2-7, with D hard to call. The CDR3 loop spans 14 amino acids. V was shortened by 2 bases and J by 0 bases, with 9 bases between the two germline ends. CDR1 is SGDLS, CDR2 YYNGEE, per germline. CDR3 nucleotide sequence: TGTGCCAGCAGCGTTAAATCCTTCTCCTACGAGCAGTACTTC. It yields the protein CASSVKSFSYEQYF.

This chain's CDR3 is CASKRGYEQYF. In nucleotides, the CDR3 is TGTGCCAGCAAAAGGGGGTACGAGCAGTACTTC. This rearrangement joins TRBV11-2 to TRBJ2-7, with a possible D match to TRBD1 (6 bases). This CDR3 has 11 residues. Trimming took 7 bases from V and 4 from J, leaving 8 bases between them. Germline V gene lookup returns CDR1 SGHAT and CDR2 FQNNGV.

The chain is built from TRBV28 and TRBJ2-4; tentative D call: TRBD2 (5 bases). V was shortened by 5 bases and J by 4 bases, with 12 bases between the two germline ends. The germline CDR1 and CDR2 sequences are MDHEN and SYDVKM. There are 14 residues in the CDR3. The CDR3 is CASSPFGGKNIQYF. The DNA for the CDR3 is TGTGCCAGCAGTCCTTTTGGCGGGAAAAACATTCAGTACTTC.

The chain is built from TRBV19 and TRBJ2-5, with 12 bases fitting TRBD1. This CDR3 has 19 amino acids. Germline V gives CDR1 LNHDA, CDR2 SQIVND (reference sequence). The ends lost 7 bases at V and 5 bases at J; junction bases unmatched: 20. CDR3 DNA: TGTGCCAGTAACCCTACCGGGACAGGGGGCGTAGGGAGAGTTGAGACCCAGTACTTC. As protein: CASNPTGTGGVGRVETQYF. The full variable domain, rest sourced from reference TRBV19 and TRBJ2-5, is DGGITQSPKYLFRKEGQNVTLSCEQNLNHDAMYWYRQDPGQGLRLIYYSQIVNDFQKGDIAEGYSVSREKKESFPLTVTSAQKNPTAFYLCASNPTGTGGVGRVETQYFGPGTRLLVL.

This clone appeared a few times. This rearrangement joins TRBV6-5 to TRBJ1-2; D is ambiguous. The germline gives CDR1 MNHEY, CDR2 SVGAGI. There are 14 residues in the CDR3. V was clipped by 6 bases and J by 4 bases, with 15 bases between them. CDR3 bases: TGTGCCAGCAGCGCGGGAGGCGCCAGCTATGGCTACACCTTC. Its protein is CASSAGGASYGYTF.

This clone was recorded once. The rearrangement uses TRBV7-9 and TRBJ2-7; TRBD1 is a possible D gene (6 bases). Trimming shortened V by 3 bases and J by 5 bases, and 11 bases separated the two germline ends. Looked up from germline, CDR1 is SEHNR and CDR2 is FQNEAQ (reference sequence). This CDR3 has 13 residues. CDR3 in DNA: TGTGCCAGCAGCTTCAGCAGGGGAGACGAGCAGTACTTC. Its translation: CASSFSRGDEQYF.

The DNA for the CDR3 is TGTGCCAGCAGCTCCCATGGGAGTGAGCAGTACTTC. This gives the protein CASSSHGSEQYF. The genes are TRBV7-9 and TRBJ2-7; perhaps TRBD2 as D (5 bases). CDR3 size: 12 residues. CDR1 and CDR2 from the germline V gene are SEHNR and FQNEAQ (reference sequence). V was clipped by 4 bases and J by 7 bases, with 11 bases between them.

The V call is TRBV5-4, the J call TRBJ2-3; D ambiguous. In germline, CDR1 is SGHNT, CDR2 YYREEE (reference sequence). V shed 1 base and J shed 7 bases, with 22 bases lying between them. The CDR3 length is 17 residues. This CDR3 reads CASSLKAFGSAQNTQYF. Written as DNA, the CDR3 is TGTGCCAGCAGCTTGAAGGCTTTCGGATCAGCACAGAATACGCAGTATTTT.

The V and J genes are TRBV27 and TRBJ2-3; 7 bases are a match to TRBD1. The CDR3 spans 15 residues. Trimming took 5 bases from V and 4 from J; bases not matched to a gene: 9. Germline V gene lookup returns CDR1 MNHEY and CDR2 SMNVEV (reference sequence). The CDR3 DNA follows: TGTGCCAGCAGTCTTAGACAGGGTTTTTCAGATACGCAGTATTTT. This encodes CASSLRQGFSDTQYF.

The chain links TRBV10-3 to TRBJ2-5, with TRBD2 matching 12 bases. This CDR3 is 19 amino acids long. Germline CDR1 reads ENHRY; CDR2 reads SYGVKD. V shed 0 bases and J 7 bases; nucleotides not matched to a gene: 15. The CDR3 DNA is TGTGCCATCAGTGAGTCCGCGGTGGGGACTAGCGGGTCCTGGGGGACCCAGTACTTC. Residues: CAISESAVGTSGSWGTQYF.

This chain joins TRBV5-4 and TRBJ2-1, with 7 bases aligning to TRBD2. The CDR3 runs to 16 residues. The germline V gene has CDR1 SGHNT and CDR2 YYREEE (reference sequence). V shed 0 bases and J 4 bases; nucleotides not matched to a gene: 7. DNA of the CDR3: TGTGCCAGCAGCTTGGCCGGAAGCGGGGCTTACAATGAGCAGTTCTTC. Translating gives CASSLAGSGAYNEQFF.

There are a few counts of this clone. The rearrangement links TRBV18 to TRBJ1-5; 9 nucleotides agree with TRBD1. Germline lookup yields CDR1 KGHSH and CDR2 LQKENI. The CDR3 length is 15 residues. V shed 3 bases and J 6 bases; nucleotides not matched to a gene: 6. CDR3 sequence: CASSPGTGLSQPQHF. CDR3 nucleotides: TGTGCCAGCTCACCCGGGACAGGGCTTTCTCAGCCCCAGCATTTT.

V is TRBV7-2 and J is TRBJ2-3, with D possibly TRBD2 on 7 matching bases. V was cut by 7 bases and J by 4 bases, with 15 bases left in between. Germline CDR1 reads SGHTA; CDR2 reads FQGNSA. This CDR3 is built from 14 residues. The CDR3 sequence is CASTIPGGSDTQYF. CDR3 in DNA: TGTGCCAGCACCATACCGGGGGGCTCAGATACGCAGTATTTT.

J is TRBJ2-3 and V is TRBV9, with TRBD2 matching 11 bases. J was trimmed by 6 bases and V by 3 bases; bases with no gene match: 6. The germline CDR1 and CDR2 sequences are SGDLS and YYNGEE. The CDR3 contains 15 residues. CDR3 loop: CASSDSGGASDTQYF. For the CDR3, the DNA is TGTGCCAGCAGCGATAGCGGGGGGGCATCGGATACGCAGTATTTT.

V and J are TRBV28 and TRBJ2-2; no reliable D call. The CDR3 covers 16 residues. V lost 6 bases to trimming and J lost 0 bases, with 14 bases between them. From germline, CDR1 is MDHEN and CDR2 SYDVKM. The CDR3 DNA follows: TGTGCCAGCAGCACCCTAGAAAGTTCGAACACCGGGGAGCTGTTTTTT. As protein: CASSTLESSNTGELFF.

This clone was observed a few times. The chain employs TRBV25-1 and TRBJ1-1, with TRBD1 matching over 7 bases. This CDR3 is 15 amino acids long. CDR1 and CDR2 from the germline V gene are MGHDK and SYGVNS. The junction had 11 bases not matched to a gene; V was cut back by 7 bases and J by 3 bases. CDR3: CASTPTGAGDTEAFF. The CDR3 DNA follows: TGTGCCAGCACTCCCACAGGGGCAGGGGACACTGAAGCTTTCTTT.

CDR3 residues: CATSRERGPAYEQYF. In nucleotides, the CDR3 is TGTGCCACCAGCAGAGAGCGGGGGCCTGCCTACGAGCAGTACTTC. The chain uses TRBV15 and TRBJ2-7; D possibly corresponds to TRBD2 (7 bases). This CDR3 is built from 15 residues. The germline V and J ends were trimmed by 0 bases and 2 bases, with 11 bases remaining between them. CDR1 and CDR2 (germline): LNHNV, YYDKDF (reference sequence).

The V gene is TRBV5-4, the J gene TRBJ2-7; 7 bases fit TRBD1. Germline V gene sequence: CDR1 SGHNT, CDR2 YYREEE (reference sequence). The CDR3 runs to 15 residues. The V segment lost 4 bases and the J segment 5 bases; nucleotides outside the gene matches: 12. CDR3 sequence reads: CASSSARDRFDEQYF. The CDR3 DNA sequence: TGTGCCAGCAGCAGTGCCCGGGACAGATTTGACGAGCAGTACTTC.